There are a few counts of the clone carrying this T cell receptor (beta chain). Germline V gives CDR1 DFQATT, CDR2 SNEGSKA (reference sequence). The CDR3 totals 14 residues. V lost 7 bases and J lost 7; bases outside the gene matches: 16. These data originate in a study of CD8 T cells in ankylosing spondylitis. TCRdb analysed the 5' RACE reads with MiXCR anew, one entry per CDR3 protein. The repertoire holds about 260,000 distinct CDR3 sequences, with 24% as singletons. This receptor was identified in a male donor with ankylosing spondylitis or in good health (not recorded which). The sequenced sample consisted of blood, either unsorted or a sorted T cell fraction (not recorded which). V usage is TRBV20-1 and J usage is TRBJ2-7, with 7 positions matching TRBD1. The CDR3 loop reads CSVSRSSGTVEQYF. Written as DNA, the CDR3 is TGCAGTGTTAGTCGTAGTTCCGGGACAGTTGAGCAGTACTTC.